Listed below are T cell receptor beta chains from one sample, sequenced in a study of blood T cell repertoires in COVID-19. Assay used: immunoSEQ multiplex PCR; TCRdb lists only in-frame clones, some missing. The data contain about 280,000 clones, 86% of them singletons. Source material: peripheral blood. These TCRs come from a woman in her 30s with active or convalescent COVID-19. Each CDR3 is given with its conserved first and last residue. A D gene is named only where the DNA matches it firmly. For some rows the clone size is stated as once, few or many, or as a class when expanded; others skip it.

V	size	D	J	CDR3	DNA
TRBV10-2	once	TRBD1	TRBJ2-2	CASRGDRVLNTGELFF	TGCGCCAGCAGAGGCGACAGGGTTTTGAACACCGGGGAGCTGTTTTTT
TRBV27	.	TRBD1	TRBJ1-2	CASSLNRGYGYTF	TGTGCCAGCAGTCTTAACAGGGGTTATGGCTACACCTTC
TRBV30	.	TRBD2	TRBJ2-3	CAWSVRGTSGGADTQYF	TGTGCCTGGAGTGTACGAGGGACTAGCGGGGGGGCAGATACGCAGTATTTT
TRBV7-2	once	.	TRBJ1-2	CASSLIQGVGYGYTF	TGTGCCAGCAGCCTAATCCAAGGGGTTGGTTATGGCTACACCTTC
TRBV12-3/TRBV12-4	.	TRBD1	TRBJ2-2	CATDRDDTGELFF	TGTGCCACCGACAGGGATGACACCGGGGAGCTGTTTTTT
TRBV15	.	TRBD1	TRBJ1-3	CATSPRTGIGNTIYF	TGTGCCACCAGCCCCAGGACAGGGATCGGAAACACCATATATTTT
TRBV5-6	.	.	TRBJ2-7	CASSSKTDRYRSYEQYF	TGTGCCAGCAGCTCTAAAACCGACAGGTACCGTTCCTACGAGCAGTACTTC
TRBV7-6	.	TRBD2	TRBJ2-6	CASSPRLAVDPGANVLTF	TGTGCCAGCAGCCCCCGACTAGCGGTTGATCCTGGGGCCAACGTCCTGACTTTC
TRBV11-2	once	.	TRBJ1-6	CASSFSVPSSYNSPLHF	TGTGCCAGCAGCTTCTCGGTTCCGAGCTCCTATAATTCACCCCTCCACTTT
TRBV6-2/TRBV6-3	.	.	TRBJ1-2	CASSYPGHGITSGYTF	TGTGCCAGCAGTTACCCGGGACACGGGATTACGTCGGGCTACACCTTC
TRBV18	.	.	TRBJ2-1	CASSPVGQKGGNEQFF	TGTGCCAGCTCACCCGTGGGACAGAAGGGGGGCAATGAGCAGTTCTTC
TRBV12-5	.	TRBD1	TRBJ1-2	CASGIPGQKHGYTF	TGTGCTAGTGGTATCCCGGGACAGAAGCATGGCTACACCTTC
TRBV7-9	few	.	TRBJ1-2	CASSLGRGLNVRGYTF	TGTGCCAGCAGCTTAGGAAGGGGGTTAAACGTGAGAGGCTACACCTTC
TRBV5-1	.	TRBD2	TRBJ2-5	CASSFWTSGGEETQYF	TGCGCCAGCAGCTTTTGGACTAGCGGGGGGGAAGAGACCCAGTACTTC
TRBV18	once	.	TRBJ1-6	CASSPAEGSYNSPLHF	TGTGCCAGCTCACCCGCGGAGGGCTCCTATAATTCACCCCTCCACTTT
TRBV7-9	.	.	TRBJ1-2	CASSWEERGYTF	TGTGCCAGCAGTTGGGAGGAGCGAGGCTACACCTTC
TRBV4-1	.	.	TRBJ1-6	CASSQGQWNSPLHF	TGCGCCAGCAGCCAAGGACAGTGGAACTCACCCCTCCACTTT
TRBV4-2	.	.	TRBJ2-1	CASSQDGRYSGEQFF	TGTGCCAGCAGCCAAGATGGGAGGTACTCAGGGGAGCAGTTCTTC
TRBV18	.	TRBD1	TRBJ2-7	CASSPAPQGYEQYF	TGTGCCAGCTCACCGGCCCCACAGGGGTACGAGCAGTACTTC
TRBV24-1	.	.	TRBJ1-3	CATSGGPGNTIYF	TGTGCCACCAGTGGCGGTCCTGGAAACACCATATATTTT
TRBV19	.	.	TRBJ1-2	CASNLRIENYGYTF	TGTGCCAGTAATCTGAGGATTGAGAACTATGGCTACACCTTC
TRBV2	.	TRBD2	TRBJ2-5	CASSGHSGGGETQYF	TGTGCCAGCAGTGGTCACAGCGGGGGCGGGGAGACCCAGTACTTC
TRBV28	.	TRBD1	TRBJ1-4	CASSHLPGQGDEKLFF	TGTGCCAGCAGTCATCTACCCGGACAGGGGGATGAAAAACTGTTTTTT
TRBV5-1	.	TRBD2	TRBJ2-3	CASSLGLAGSSTDTQYF	TGCGCCAGCAGCTTGGGACTAGCGGGGTCCTCCACAGATACGCAGTATTTT
TRBV28	.	TRBD1	TRBJ2-7	CASTGTGRAEQYF	TGTGCCAGCACGGGGACAGGGAGGGCCGAGCAGTACTTC
TRBV6-5	.	.	TRBJ1-1	CASSYFRGMNTEAFF	TGTGCCAGCAGTTACTTCAGGGGAATGAACACTGAAGCTTTCTTT
TRBV21-1	.	.	TRBJ2-7	CASSPPSYEQYF	TGTGCCAGCAGCCCTCCCTCCTACGAGCAGTACTTC
TRBV3-1/TRBV3-2	.	.	TRBJ2-7	CASSPTGHEQYF	TGTGCCAGCAGCCCGACAGGCCACGAGCAGTACTTC
TRBV2	.	.	TRBJ1-1	CASSEQRIMNTEAFF	TGTGCCAGCAGTGAACAGAGGATCATGAACACTGAAGCTTTCTTT
TRBV7-9	.	.	TRBJ2-3	CASSLYTDTQYF	TGTGCCAGCAGCCTCTACACAGATACGCAGTATTTT
TRBV5-6	.	.	TRBJ1-1	CASSFNTAGTEAFF	TGTGCCAGCAGCTTCAACACGGCAGGCACTGAAGCTTTCTTT
TRBV30	.	TRBD1	TRBJ1-1	CAWSEKPGQGACSAFF	TGTGCCTGGAGTGAAAAGCCGGGACAGGGGGCTTGTTCTGCTTTCTTT
TRBV16	.	TRBD1	TRBJ1-2	CASSQSVTGQGVGYTF	TGTGCCAGCAGCCAATCGGTCACGGGACAGGGGGTTGGCTACACCTTC